This T cell receptor beta chain was identified during a study of T cell responses to AZD1222 COVID-19 vaccine. The wider study: Second-dose groups at about 4 or about 12 weeks were pooled. Overall study results and limits: There were repertoire samples only from the period after the peak T cell response. Most donors were white British and more were female, and clonal diversity was possibly underestimated.

Libraries were prepared by immunoSEQ multiplex PCR; TCRdb keeps only in-frame clonotypes and omits some of them. The sample lists 140,000 to 150,000 clones, 75% to 90% occurring once. Points on this clone: Its antigen is as yet unknown.

V gave up 10 bases and J gave up 5 bases; unmatched junction bases: 2. Per germline, CDR1 MNHEY and CDR2 SMNVEV (reference sequence). CDR3 length equals 12 residues. Source: peripheral blood, taken on day 0 of AZD1222 vaccination. The chain joins TRBV27 to TRBJ2-2; 9 nucleotides line up with TRBD2. This sequence originates from an adult in good health. The DNA of the CDR3 is TGTGCCACCCTAGCGGGAACCGGGGAGCTGTTTTTT. Its translation is CATLAGTGELFF.